The 20 T cell receptor beta chains presented below share a single source sample, sequenced in a study of shared clonotypes between healthy human individuals. Assay: immunoSEQ multiplex PCR; the TCRdb copy retains only in-frame clones and omits some. The sample has approximately 1,000,000 clones, 75% to 85% seen once. The material sequenced was memory CD4+ T cells from PBMCs. Subset: CD45RA-negative fraction. These receptors were collected from a young man in good health. Some clones in this sample may be carry-over from other donors' samples.

About this clone itself: The sample has other DNA sequences that encode this CDR3 too. The genes are TRBV6-5 and TRBJ1-1; D possibly corresponds to TRBD1 (6 bases). The CDR3 runs 12 residues. Germline V gene sequence: CDR1 MNHEY, CDR2 SVGAGI. Trimming left V 6 bases short and J 5 bases short, with 10 bases between. CDR3 in amino acids: CASSRQGTEAFF. The CDR3 DNA reads TGTGCCAGCAGCCGGCAGGGGACTGAAGCTTTCTTT.

The J gene is TRBJ2-7, the V gene TRBV4-3; D is unresolved. V gave up 2 bases and J gave up 1 base, with 15 bases separating them. This CDR3 has 16 amino acids. The germline V gene encodes CDR1 LGHNA and CDR2 YSLEER. The CDR3 DNA sequence: TGCGCCAGCAGCCAAAAGTGGAGCAAACCATCCTACGAGCAGTACTTC. Protein: CASSQKWSKPSYEQYF.

The rearrangement joins TRBV9 to TRBJ2-5; TRBD1 matches at 7 bases. CDR1 is SGDLS, CDR2 YYNGEE, per germline. Trimming removed 2 bases from V and 7 bases from J; junction bases left unmatched: 11. CDR3 length: 15 amino acids. The CDR3 is CASSVFPGQSRTQYF. DNA of the CDR3: TGTGCCAGCAGCGTGTTCCCGGGACAGTCACGGACCCAGTACTTC.

The chain employs TRBV14 and TRBJ2-1; D perhaps matches TRBD2 (6 bases). This CDR3 has 17 amino acids. Germline-derived CDR1 and CDR2 are SGHDN and FVKESK. The germline V and J ends were trimmed by 2 bases and 4 bases, with 18 bases remaining between them. DNA for the CDR3: TGTGCCAGCAGCCAACATCCAATCGGGAGTGGGTACAATGAGCAGTTCTTC. It specifies CASSQHPIGSGYNEQFF.

The chain has TRBV20-1 and TRBJ2-5; 9 bases map to TRBD2. This CDR3 region has 11 residues. The germline V gene has CDR1 DFQATT and CDR2 SNEGSKA (reference sequence). The CDR3: CTAGGWETQYF. The CDR3, as DNA: TGCACCGCGGGGGGGTGGGAGACCCAGTACTTC.

J is TRBJ2-7 and V is TRBV2; D may be TRBD1 (6 bases). CDR3 length: 13 residues. Germline V gene sequence: CDR1 SNHLY, CDR2 FYNNEI. V lost 7 bases and J lost 4, with 14 bases in between. CDR3 bases: TGTGCCAGCATAAGGCAGGGGCAGTACGAGCAGTACTTC. It codes for CASIRQGQYEQYF.

The rearrangement joins TRBV18 to TRBJ1-4; 10 bases line up with TRBD1. J was trimmed by 8 bases and V by 6 bases; bases with no gene match: 15. Germline assignment: CDR1 KGHSH and CDR2 LQKENI. The CDR3 contains 17 residues. CDR3 protein: CASSPGQGNGHNEKLFF. CDR3 coding DNA: TGTGCCAGCTCGCCGGGACAGGGGAATGGCCATAACGAAAAACTGTTTTTT.

CDR3 bases: TGTGCCAGCAGCTTGGGGACAACACGCTCTGGAAACACCATATATTTT. Amino acid sequence: CASSLGTTRSGNTIYF. This chain connects TRBV5-8 to TRBJ1-3; D is possibly TRBD1 (5 bases). The CDR3 has 16 residues. Trimming stripped 0 bases from V and 0 bases from J, with 10 bases between. The V gene's germline CDR1 is SGHTS and CDR2 YDEGEE.

V and J are TRBV10-3 and TRBJ1-4; D call uncertain. From germline, CDR1 is ENHRY and CDR2 SYGVKD. CDR3 length: 12 amino acids. V was shortened by 11 bases and J by 8 bases, with 15 bases between the two germline ends. CDR3 region: CAVKDGGEKLFF. The CDR3 DNA is TGTGCCGTCAAGGACGGTGGGGAAAAACTGTTTTTT.

The J gene is TRBJ2-1, the V gene TRBV2, with a possible D match to TRBD1 (6 bases). This CDR3 region has 12 residues. Germline lookup yields CDR1 SNHLY and CDR2 FYNNEI. The V gene lost 6 bases and the J gene lost 10 bases, with 13 bases spanning the gap. CDR3 protein: CASSPQGSEQFF. Here the CDR3 DNA reads TGTGCCAGCAGCCCACAGGGCTCAGAGCAGTTCTTC.

This chain uses TRBV19 with TRBJ1-2; D possibly corresponds to TRBD1 (5 bases). The CDR3 has 17 residues. Germline V lookup: CDR1 LNHDA, CDR2 SQIVND (reference sequence). V lost 3 bases and J lost 1, with 18 bases in between. CDR3: CASSIKLVTDINYGYTF. The CDR3 DNA follows: TGTGCCAGTAGTATTAAGCTCGTGACAGATATTAACTATGGCTACACCTTC.

V gene TRBV7-9 combines with J gene TRBJ2-1, with 7 nucleotides matching TRBD1. This CDR3 region has 15 residues. With 7 bases clipped from V and 5 bases from J, the junction kept 11 bases outside the gene matches. Germline V gene data show CDR1 as SEHNR and CDR2 as FQNEAQ (reference sequence). The CDR3 sequence: CASILAGTGDNEQFF. DNA for the CDR3: TGTGCCAGCATCCTGGCCGGTACAGGGGACAATGAGCAGTTCTTC.

CDR3 sequence (DNA): TGTGCCAGCAGTGCCGGGACTACCCCATCTGTCATTCAGTACTTC. Translating gives CASSAGTTPSVIQYF. This sequence joins TRBV27 and TRBJ2-4, with 7 bases that match TRBD2. V shed 5 bases and J 9 bases; nucleotides not matched to a gene: 13. Germline CDR1 MNHEY, CDR2 SMNVEV (reference sequence). CDR3 length equals 15 residues.

This chain joins TRBV7-8 and TRBJ2-1; D might be TRBD2 (6 bases). CDR1 is SGHVS, CDR2 FQNEAQ, per germline. The CDR3 is 16 residues long. The ends were cut back, 2 bases at V and 5 bases at J, with 16 bases in the middle. The CDR3 sequence: CASSLIRDFFNNEQFF. The CDR3 DNA sequence: TGTGCCAGCAGCTTAATCCGGGACTTCTTCAACAATGAGCAGTTCTTC.

This clone showed up just a few times. The J gene is TRBJ2-3, the V gene TRBV9; 7 bases fit TRBD2. Germline assignment: CDR1 SGDLS and CDR2 YYNGEE. V lost 0 bases and J lost 5; bases outside the gene matches: 9. This CDR3 has 16 residues. For the CDR3, the DNA is TGTGCCAGCAGCGTAGGGGGAGCGGGAATGGTAGATACGCAGTATTTT. It codes for CASSVGGAGMVDTQYF.

The table lists this clone with a count of one. Being one base from a much bigger clone, this may be a read error. The rearrangement uses TRBV11-1 and TRBJ2-2; D unresolved. The CDR3 extends over 12 amino acids. Looked up from germline, CDR1 is SGHAT and CDR2 is FQDESV (reference sequence). V lost 3 bases and J 3 bases, leaving 2 bases between the germline ends. The CDR3 region is CASSLDTGELFF. CDR3 in DNA: TGTGCCAGCAGCTTGGACACCGGGGAGCTGTTTTTT.

The V gene is TRBV7-9, the J gene TRBJ2-3; D remains ambiguous. Trimming took 3 bases from V and 7 from J, leaving 8 bases between them. In germline, CDR1 is SEHNR, CDR2 FQNEAQ (reference sequence). The CDR3 spans 12 residues. The DNA of the CDR3 is TGTGCCAGCAGCTTCGCGGTCAATACGCAGTATTTT. This translates into CASSFAVNTQYF. The variable domain in full, completed from reference TRBV7-9 and TRBJ2-3, reads DTGVSQNPRHKITKRGQNVTFRCDPISEHNRLYWYRQTLGQGPEFLTYFQNEAQLEKSRLLSDRFSAERPKGSFSTLEIQRTEQGDSAMYLCASSFAVNTQYFGPGTRLTVL.

The CDR3, as DNA: TGTGCCAGCAGCTTGGCACAGGGGGGGGAGGGGGAAGAGACCCAGTACTTC. Translation: CASSLAQGGEGEETQYF. The chain joins TRBV5-6 to TRBJ2-5; D perhaps matches TRBD1 (8 bases). The CDR3 totals 17 residues. With 0 bases removed from V and 3 bases from J, the gap between germline ends came to 18 bases. CDR1 SGHDT and CDR2 YYEEEE come from the germline V gene.

This clone was seen only once. The chain couples TRBV28 to TRBJ2-7; TRBD1 is a possible D gene (6 bases). Looked up from germline, CDR1 is MDHEN and CDR2 is SYDVKM. Trimming shortened V by 3 bases and J by 1 base, and 19 bases separated the two germline ends. The CDR3 totals 17 residues. The CDR3: CASSLDNRAVGSYEQYF. CDR3 in DNA: TGTGCCAGCAGTTTGGACAACAGGGCCGTCGGATCCTACGAGCAGTACTTC.

The chain has TRBV9 and TRBJ2-5, with TRBD2 as a possible D gene (6 bases). Germline CDR1 reads SGDLS; CDR2 reads YYNGEE. The CDR3 covers 15 residues. Trimming took 0 bases from V and 5 from J, leaving 14 bases between them. CDR3 in amino acids: CASSVGGMGGETQYF. The CDR3 DNA follows: TGTGCCAGCAGCGTAGGCGGGATGGGTGGGGAGACCCAGTACTTC.